This T cell receptor (beta chain) was identified in a study of blood T cells in healthy people across ages. A second PCR, run for about 6 to 11 cycles, used a sample-barcoded 5' primer plus a J-beta primer mix. TCRdb independently ran MiXCR on the 5' RACE reads; one entry per CDR3 protein. Seen here are about a million distinct CDR3 sequences, about 51% observed once, and the top ten hold roughly 23%. The CDR3 is made up of 15 amino acids. The germline V gene encodes CDR1 LGHNA and CDR2 YSLEER. The V and J ends lost 4 bases and 0 bases respectively, with 11 bases between them. The clonotype originates from a woman aged 55-69 years in good health. Sequenced: blood. The chain links TRBV4-3 to TRBJ2-3; tentatively, D is TRBD2 (5 bases). CDR3 sequence (DNA): TGCGCCAGCAGCCGTACCGGGGTCAGCACAGATACGCAGTATTTT. Amino acids: CASSRTGVSTDTQYF.